The present entry profiles one TCR beta chain with its context. The sample originates from a study of cytomegalovirus exposure and HLA in healthy donors. Vbeta (60) and Jbeta (13) primers were used in the PCR. TCRdb's copy holds only in-frame clones and misses some; the assay was immunoSEQ multiplex PCR. The sample has about 130,000 clones; around 10% are singletons. This CDR3 has 13 residues. The V gene's germline CDR1 is SGHRS and CDR2 YFSETQ. V was shortened by 0 bases and J by 6 bases, with 7 bases between the two germline ends. The receptor comes from a man in his fifties or sixties in good health and CMV-seronegative. The V and J genes are TRBV5-1 and TRBJ2-1; a weak D match, TRBD1 (5 bases). Material for sequencing was PBMCs. CDR3 sequence (DNA): TGCGCCAGCAGCTTGGTTCAGGGCAATGAGCAGTTCTTC. It translates to CASSLVQGNEQFF.